Shown below are 32 T cell receptor beta chains from a single sample sequenced in a study of beta chain features in type 1 diabetes. Study conclusions and caveats: Among all four CD4+ subsets, Type 1 diabetes patients had TCRB CDR3s that were moderately but significantly shorter.

These receptors have no identified antigens. Isolated RNA was reverse transcribed in full, so expressed TCRB transcripts were sequenced. Only in-frame clones appear in the TCRdb table, and some are missing; sequencing was by immunoSEQ multiplex PCR. The sample has about 640,000 clones; roughly an eighth are singletons. The sequencing sample was made of naive CD4+ T cells from blood. These TCRs come from a man under 40 with type 1 diabetes.

V and J are TRBV27 and TRBJ1-6; D gene uncertain. V was trimmed by 4 bases and J by 1 base, leaving 5 bases between them. Germline loops: CDR1 MNHEY, CDR2 SMNVEV (reference sequence). This CDR3 spans 14 amino acids. The CDR3 here is CASSWESYNSPLHF. The CDR3 DNA sequence: TGTGCCAGCAGTTGGGAATCCTATAATTCACCCCTCCACTTT.

This clone was detected a few times. The germline gene is not matched at one end of the junction; a read error may be the cause. The chain carries TRBV28 and TRBJ1-1, with D possibly being TRBD1 (6 bases). Per the germline V gene, CDR1 is MDHEN and CDR2 is SYDVKM. The CDR3 spans 14 residues. CDR3 loop: CASSSLGGNPEAFF. In DNA, the CDR3 is TGTGCCAGCAGTTCCCTAGGGGGGAACCCTGAAGCTTTCTTT.

The chain is built from TRBV7-3 and TRBJ2-1; D unclear. Germline values: CDR1 SGHTA, CDR2 FQGTGA. The CDR3 extends over 12 amino acids. The V gene lost 1 base and the J gene lost 10 bases, with 8 bases spanning the gap. This CDR3 is CASSLMSREQFF. For the CDR3, the DNA is TGTGCCAGCAGCTTAATGTCCCGGGAGCAGTTCTTC.

This clone came up a few times. The chain has TRBV19 and TRBJ2-6; D remains ambiguous. V was cut by 1 base and J by 2 bases, with 6 bases left in between. The CDR3 has 15 residues. Germline CDR1 is LNHDA and CDR2 is SQIVND (reference sequence). This chain's CDR3 is CASSIAVAGANVLTF. CDR3 DNA sequence: TGTGCCAGTAGTATAGCGGTAGCTGGGGCCAACGTCCTGACTTTC.

The chain couples TRBV2 to TRBJ2-1, with unresolved D. CDR3 size: 13 residues. Trimming shortened V by 5 bases and J by 2 bases, and 7 bases separated the two germline ends. Germline CDR1 and CDR2: SNHLY and FYNNEI. CDR3 nucleotides: TGTGCCAGCAGTCACGGGCCCTACAATGAGCAGTTCTTC. Its protein is CASSHGPYNEQFF.

The sample holds a few counts of this clone. The V and J genes are TRBV28 and TRBJ2-5, with D maybe TRBD2 (5 bases). The CDR3 is made up of 13 amino acids. V shed 5 bases and J shed 9 bases, with 16 bases lying between them. Germline V CDR1 and CDR2: MDHEN, SYDVKM. CDR3 sequence reads: CASSSTAPAAQYF. CDR3 in DNA: TGTGCCAGCAGTAGCACGGCCCCAGCGGCCCAGTACTTC.

This rearrangement joins TRBV11-2 to TRBJ2-7; a possible D gene is TRBD1 (6 bases). CDR3 length equals 11 residues. The germline CDR1 and CDR2 sequences are SGHAT and FQNNGV. Trimming pared 6 bases from V and 6 bases from J, leaving 9 bases between. In DNA, the CDR3 is TGTGCCAGCAGGAGGGGGAGCGAGCAGTACTTC. Its protein product is CASRRGSEQYF.

The chain recombines TRBV7-8 with TRBJ2-1, with D possibly TRBD2 on 5 matching bases. Germline CDR1 and CDR2: SGHVS and FQNEAQ. The CDR3 sequence is 15 residues long. V lost 5 bases, J lost 5 bases, and 16 bases lay in between. The chain's CDR3 is CASSPSRAGHNEQFF. DNA for the CDR3: TGTGCCAGCAGCCCTTCTCGGGCGGGTCACAATGAGCAGTTCTTC.

V is TRBV9 and J is TRBJ1-4; possible D gene TRBD1, 6 bases. The CDR3 loop spans 20 amino acids. Per the germline V gene, CDR1 is SGDLS and CDR2 is YYNGEE. The V end lost 0 bases, the J end lost 6 bases, and 27 bases lay between the germline ends. CDR3 amino acids: CASSVAVRSVHSGADEKLFF. In DNA form, the CDR3 reads TGTGCCAGCAGCGTAGCCGTACGTTCTGTGCATTCAGGGGCAGATGAAAAACTGTTTTTT.

This clone was counted between two and nine times. This chain connects TRBV11-2 to TRBJ1-2; no clear D gene. V lost 5 bases to trimming and J lost 6 bases, with 16 bases between them. This CDR3 has 14 amino acids. Germline CDR1 is SGHAT and CDR2 is FQNNGV. CDR3 residues: CASSPSMGWDGYTF. The CDR3 region has the DNA TGTGCCAGCAGCCCGTCAATGGGGTGGGATGGCTACACCTTC.

This clone was counted only a few times. DNA for the CDR3: TGCAGCGTGGGGGAGATGCAACAGCCCCAGCATTTT. It is translated as CSVGEMQQPQHF. J is TRBJ1-5 and V is TRBV29-1, with TRBD1 as a possible D gene (5 bases). This CDR3 is 12 amino acids long. CDR1 and CDR2 (germline): SQVTM, ANQGSEA. The germline V and J ends were trimmed by 6 bases and 7 bases, with 13 bases remaining between them.

A few counts support this clone. This chain links TRBV7-2 with TRBJ1-6; no clear D gene. CDR3 length: 19 residues. V gave up 6 bases and J gave up 0 bases, with 21 bases separating them. Per the germline V gene, CDR1 is SGHTA and CDR2 is FQGNSA. CDR3 sequence reads: CASSRWADTSSSYNSPLHF. The CDR3 DNA reads TGTGCCAGCAGTCGGTGGGCAGATACCTCGAGCTCCTATAATTCACCCCTCCACTTT.

This chain connects TRBV10-3 to TRBJ2-7; TRBD2 matches at 7 bases. Losses at the gene ends were 1 base for V and 0 bases for J; bases not matched to a gene: 6. The length of the CDR3 is 16 residues. Germline V gene lookup returns CDR1 ENHRY and CDR2 SYGVKD. As DNA, the CDR3 is TGTGCCATCAGTGAGTGGGAGCGGGGCCACTCCTACGAGCAGTACTTC. Protein: CAISEWERGHSYEQYF.

This clone was observed a handful of times. This rearrangement joins TRBV6-5 to TRBJ2-1; 8 nucleotides agree with TRBD1. V shed 6 bases and J 7 bases; nucleotides not matched to a gene: 8. Per germline, CDR1 MNHEY and CDR2 SVGAGI. The CDR3 extends over 14 amino acids. CDR3 in amino acids: CASRGGQGRNEQFF. The DNA of the CDR3 is TGTGCCAGCAGGGGAGGACAGGGACGGAATGAGCAGTTCTTC.

V usage is TRBV5-1 and J usage is TRBJ2-5; no definite D call. Germline-derived CDR1 and CDR2 are SGHRS and YFSETQ. This CDR3 is built from 13 residues. V lost 0 bases and J 3 bases, leaving 6 bases between the germline ends. The CDR3 here is CASSLVQKETQYF. The CDR3 nucleotides are TGCGCCAGCAGCTTGGTACAGAAAGAGACCCAGTACTTC.

Details on this clone: Distinct nucleotide sequences in the sample also encode this CDR3. The chain combines TRBV9 with TRBJ2-5, with 8 bases matching TRBD1. Germline-derived CDR1 and CDR2 are SGDLS and YYNGEE. This CDR3 has 14 amino acids. V dropped 3 bases and J dropped 1; count of bases not matched to a gene: 2. CDR3 sequence: CASSGTGTQETQYF. The CDR3 nucleotides read TGTGCCAGCAGCGGGACAGGGACCCAAGAGACCCAGTACTTC.

This clone was counted only a few times. The rearrangement joins TRBV9 to TRBJ2-3; TRBD2 aligns across 8 bases. There are 15 residues in the CDR3. Germline CDR1 reads SGDLS; CDR2 reads YYNGEE. V lost 1 base to trimming and J lost 2 bases; unmatched junction nucleotides: 3. The CDR3, as DNA: TGTGCCAGCAGCGTAACTAGCGGCTACACAGATACGCAGTATTTT. Its protein is CASSVTSGYTDTQYF.

The V call is TRBV30, the J call TRBJ2-4; TRBD1 matches 7 bases. The junction had 7 bases not matched to a gene; V was cut back by 8 bases and J by 9 bases. From germline, CDR1 is GTSNPN and CDR2 SVGIG (reference sequence). The CDR3 consists of 11 residues. The CDR3 sequence: CAGRGGGIQYF. The CDR3 coding sequence is TGTGCCGGCCGAGGGGGCGGCATTCAGTACTTC. The whole variable domain, filled in from reference TRBV30 and TRBJ2-4, reads SQTIHQWPATLVQPVGSPLSLECTVEGTSNPNLYWYRQAAGRGLQLLFYSVGIGQISSEVPQNLSASRPQDRQFILSSKKLLLSDSGFYLCAGRGGGIQYFGAGTRLSVL.

This clone was recorded a few times. The chain is built from TRBV6-5 and TRBJ1-2, with D perhaps matching TRBD1 (5 bases). Germline loops: CDR1 MNHEY, CDR2 SVGAGI. Deletions cut 5 bases from V and 4 bases from J, with 11 bases between. The CDR3 extends over 13 amino acids. CDR3 sequence reads: CASSTRQSYGYTF. The CDR3 DNA reads TGTGCCAGCAGTACCCGACAGAGCTATGGCTACACCTTC.

The gene calls are TRBV10-3 and TRBJ1-4; no reliable D call. Trimming shortened V by 5 bases and J by 5 bases, and 18 bases separated the two germline ends. Per germline, CDR1 ENHRY and CDR2 SYGVKD. The CDR3 is 16 amino acids. The CDR3 here is CAISKTGPQINEKLFF. The CDR3 DNA reads TGTGCCATCAGTAAAACCGGGCCGCAAATAAATGAAAAACTGTTTTTT.

This clone has more than one count but fewer than ten. This sequence joins TRBV5-4 and TRBJ2-1, with 8 nucleotides matching TRBD2. The junction had 2 bases not matched to a gene; V was cut back by 1 base and J by 2 bases. The CDR3 runs 15 residues. CDR1 and CDR2 from the germline V gene are SGHNT and YYREEE (reference sequence). The chain's CDR3 is CASSLRLAPYNEQFF. The CDR3 DNA reads as TGTGCCAGCAGCTTGCGACTAGCGCCCTACAATGAGCAGTTCTTC. The variable domain in full, with the rest retrieved from reference TRBV5-4 and TRBJ2-1, is ETGVTQSPTHLIKTRGQQVTLRCSSQSGHNTVSWYQQALGQGPQFIFQYYREEENGRGNFPPRFSGLQFPNYSSELNVNALELDDSALYLCASSLRLAPYNEQFFGPGTRLTVL.

The V and J genes are TRBV7-8 and TRBJ1-4; possibly TRBD1 for D (6 bases). The CDR3 extends over 14 amino acids. Germline loops: CDR1 SGHVS, CDR2 FQNEAQ. V lost 5 bases to trimming and J lost 3 bases, with 10 bases between them. The CDR3 nucleotides read TGTGCCAGCAGCCCCCCAGGGGCTAATGAAAAACTGTTTTTT. Translating it yields CASSPPGANEKLFF.

The chain combines TRBV19 with TRBJ2-5; 8 bases are a match to TRBD1. Gene TRBJ2-7 matches the end of the DNA better, so the J call may be wrong. The CDR3 runs 14 residues. Germline assignment: CDR1 LNHDA and CDR2 SQIVND (reference sequence). CDR3 region: CASRRTGKFHEQYF. CDR3 coding DNA: TGTGCCAGTAGGCGGACAGGGAAATTCCACGAGCAGTACTTC.

This rearrangement joins TRBV11-2 to TRBJ1-2; D gene uncertain. The V end lost 5 bases, the J end lost 2 bases, and 9 bases lay between the germline ends. The CDR3 is made up of 13 amino acids. The germline V gene encodes CDR1 SGHAT and CDR2 FQNNGV. The CDR3: CASSPGYNYGYTF. CDR3 bases: TGTGCCAGCAGCCCCGGGTACAACTATGGCTACACCTTC.

This chain links TRBV6-5 with TRBJ2-7, with D possibly being TRBD1 or TRBD2 (5 bases each). The CDR3 sequence is 15 residues long. Germline CDR1 is MNHEY and CDR2 is SVGAGI. The V gene lost 0 bases and the J gene lost 0 bases, with 9 bases spanning the gap. As DNA, the CDR3 is TGTGCCAGCAGTTACTCGCCAGGGAGCTCCTACGAGCAGTACTTC. Translation: CASSYSPGSSYEQYF.

The chain has TRBV9 and TRBJ2-1; 10 bases fit TRBD1. This CDR3 contains 18 residues. The germline gives CDR1 SGDLS, CDR2 YYNGEE. The V segment lost 4 bases and the J segment 0 bases; nucleotides outside the gene matches: 10. DNA for the CDR3: TGTGCCAGCAGCCCTCTGGGGACAGGGGTGGGCTCCTACAATGAGCAGTTCTTC. Translated: CASSPLGTGVGSYNEQFF.

The chain couples TRBV19 to TRBJ2-7; tentatively, D is TRBD2 (6 bases). Trimming stripped 5 bases from V and 1 base from J, with 12 bases between. CDR3 length: 14 residues. CDR1 and CDR2 (germline): LNHDA, SQIVND (reference sequence). The DNA for the CDR3 is TGTGCCAGTAGTGGGGCGGGGTCTTCCTACGAGCAGTACTTC. Amino acid sequence: CASSGAGSSYEQYF.

CDR3 amino acids: CASSQDGQGITDTQYF. Here the CDR3 DNA reads TGCGCCAGCAGCCAAGATGGACAGGGTATCACAGATACGCAGTATTTT. The chain employs TRBV4-3 and TRBJ2-3, with 8 nucleotides matching TRBD1. Germline loops: CDR1 LGHNA, CDR2 YSLEER. CDR3 length: 16 amino acids. V trimming: 0 bases; J trimming: 2 bases; junction bases outside the gene matches: 4.

This clone occurred a few times. The chain links TRBV7-2 to TRBJ2-5; 9 bases line up with TRBD2. This CDR3 has 15 residues. Germline CDR1 reads SGHTA; CDR2 reads FQGNSA. V was clipped by 1 base and J by 2 bases; unmatched bases: 2. CDR3 loop: CASSLGGGGQETQYF. DNA of the CDR3: TGTGCCAGCAGCTTAGGCGGGGGGGGTCAAGAGACCCAGTACTTC.

The J gene is TRBJ2-7, the V gene TRBV13, with D possibly being TRBD1 (5 bases). This CDR3 has 13 amino acids. V shed 1 base and J shed 4 bases, with 8 bases lying between them. CDR1 is PRHDT, CDR2 FYEKMQ, per germline (reference sequence). The CDR3, as DNA: TGTGCCAGCAGCTTAGATCCAGGGTACGAGCAGTACTTC. Residues: CASSLDPGYEQYF.

This clone was recorded a few times. This chain links TRBV19 with TRBJ1-2; a weak D match, TRBD1 (6 bases). The germline V gene encodes CDR1 LNHDA and CDR2 SQIVND (reference sequence). This CDR3 comprises 14 residues. Trimming left V 3 bases short and J 4 bases short, with 12 bases between. The DNA for the CDR3 is TGTGCCAGTAGTATTACAGGGTTTGGCTATGGCTACACCTTC. It is translated as CASSITGFGYGYTF.

The chain carries TRBV5-1 and TRBJ2-1, with D maybe TRBD1 (6 bases). The CDR3 covers 16 residues. Trimming took off 5 bases at V and 4 bases at J, with 19 bases between the two ends. Germline V gene lookup returns CDR1 SGHRS and CDR2 YFSETQ. This CDR3 is CASREQPGQTYNEQFF. DNA of the CDR3: TGCGCCAGCAGAGAACAGCCCGGACAGACGTACAATGAGCAGTTCTTC. Variable domain in full (rest from reference TRBV5-1 and TRBJ2-1): KAGVTQTPRYLIKTRGQQVTLSCSPISGHRSVSWYQQTPGQGLQFLFEYFSETQRNKGNFPGRFSGRQFSNSRSEMNVSTLELGDSALYLCASREQPGQTYNEQFFGPGTRLTVL.